A selection of T cell receptor beta chains follows, all from one sample in a study of T cell responses to AZD1222 COVID-19 vaccine. Assay used: immunoSEQ multiplex PCR; TCRdb lists only in-frame clones, some missing. This repertoire shows 120,000 or so clones, about nine tenths found once; its top ten account for 7.6%. This specimen consisted of peripheral blood, obtained on day 0 of AZD1222 vaccination. These receptors were obtained from an adult in good health. CDR3s leave out the opening cysteine and the closing phenylalanine or tryptophan.

j_call v_call cdr3_aa
TRBJ1-1 TRBV20-1 SASPGQGASTEAF
TRBJ2-7 TRBV6-5 ASTMTSGPYEQY
TRBJ1-6 TRBV6-5 ASSPGYNSPLH
TRBJ2-1 TRBV7-2 ASSSDSFNNEQF
TRBJ2-3 TRBV10-2 ASSARDGRTDTQY
TRBJ2-7 TRBV4-3 ASSQDQREGYEQY
TRBJ2-2 TRBV5-1 ASSLEVGELF
TRBJ1-3 TRBV3-1/TRBV3-2 ASSPDSSGNTIY
TRBJ2-7 TRBV7-9 ASRDVGPGGQY
TRBJ2-3 TRBV4-1 ASSRPERGRADTQY
TRBJ1-1 TRBV3-1/TRBV3-2 ASSLRDRGDTEAF
TRBJ2-7 TRBV27 ASSRSGGAYEQY
TRBJ2-7 TRBV6-2/TRBV6-3 ASTPGGSSYEQY
TRBJ2-7 TRBV7-9 ASSRSFYEQY
TRBJ2-3 TRBV3-1/TRBV3-2 ASSRPSGSTDTQY
TRBJ2-2 TRBV3-1/TRBV3-2 ASSSRLGQGDGTGELF
TRBJ1-2 TRBV18 ASSPGQVFGYT
TRBJ1-1 TRBV7-8 ASSRDRMNTEAF
TRBJ1-2 TRBV6-2/TRBV6-3 ASSMPTNYGYT
TRBJ2-1 TRBV7-2 ASSLVDRVSNEQF
TRBJ1-4 TRBV5-1 ASSPGGQGATNEKLF
TRBJ2-2 TRBV14 ASSQITQRSTGELF
TRBJ2-3 TRBV6-6 ASSYIADTQY
TRBJ1-5 TRBV7-2 ASSLHAGAGGNQPQH
TRBJ2-1 TRBV7-2 ASSPRGLAGGTKKF
TRBJ2-5 TRBV9 ASSPPSQLETQY
TRBJ1-1 TRBV6-1 ASSEDRPEAF
TRBJ1-1 TRBV24-1 ATRTRGRYDTEAF
TRBJ2-7 TRBV5-4 ASSFGTPSSYEQY
TRBJ2-5 TRBV7-2 ASSPRTGEETQY
TRBJ2-2 TRBV7-9 ASSFGLGTGELF
TRBJ2-7 TRBV28 ASLRGGSSYEQY
TRBJ1-6 TRBV19 ASSIGGGYNSPLH
TRBJ2-2 TRBV3-1/TRBV3-2 ASSHSAGNTGELF
TRBJ2-1 TRBV23-1 ASSLGLPHNEQF
TRBJ1-5 TRBV19 ASSIEKHSNQPQH
TRBJ2-4 TRBV2 ASRRASNIQY
TRBJ1-6 TRBV5-1 ASSSGQNNSPLH
TRBJ1-5 TRBV19 ASRTGQGRNQPQH
TRBJ1-1 TRBV7-2 ASSLAITNTEAF
TRBJ1-3 TRBV10-1 ASSRALGNTIY
TRBJ2-1 TRBV4-3 ASSRSAGGNAGSGNEQF
TRBJ2-2 TRBV15 ATSRLGGELF
TRBJ2-2 TRBV10-1 ASSREVAGELF
TRBJ2-2 TRBV9 ASSVTLNTGELF
TRBJ1-3 TRBV6-6 ASSPVGDRPGNTIY
TRBJ1-5 TRBV5-1 ASSEGQPNQPQH
TRBJ1-5 TRBV18 ASSQRTVQPQH
TRBJ2-2 TRBV29-1 SVQGSSGGYNTGELF